The 22 T cell receptor beta chains presented below share a single source sample, sequenced in a study of T-cell reconstitution after alpha-beta-depleted transplantation in children. Unique molecular identifiers were built into the TCRbeta library. TCRdb re-analysed the PCR reads in MiXCR, keeping a single row per CDR3 protein. The table lists 700,000 to 950,000 distinct CDR3 sequences, under 20% of them singletons. Sequenced here: PBMCs, mostly from graft donor cells, sampled 360 days after TCRalphabeta/CD19-depleted stem cell transplant. These receptors all come from a male patient between 5 and 17 years old who had a stem cell transplant for acute lymphoblastic leukemia, so the T cells may come from the graft donor.

V and J are TRBV5-1 and TRBJ2-7; D not certain. Trimming shortened V by 0 bases and J by 3 bases, and 16 bases separated the two germline ends. This CDR3 spans 16 amino acids. CDR1 is SGHRS and CDR2 is YFSETQ in the germline V gene. The CDR3 DNA reads TGCGCCAGCAGCTTGGCCAGTGGCGCGGAAAACTACGAGCAGTACTTC. This encodes CASSLASGAENYEQYF.

This clonotype was seen more than once but under ten times. The J gene is TRBJ2-7, the V gene TRBV7-6, with D possibly TRBD2 on 6 matching bases. Trimming took 4 bases from V and 3 from J, leaving 16 bases between them. The CDR3 is 15 residues long. The germline V gene has CDR1 SGHVS and CDR2 FNYEAQ. The CDR3 nucleotides read TGTGCCAGCAGCTCCGGACTACAGACCAACTACGAGCAGTACTTC. Its protein product is CASSSGLQTNYEQYF. Full variable domain (outside the CDR3, taken from reference TRBV7-6 and TRBJ2-7): GAGVSQSPRYKVTKRGQDVALRCDPISGHVSLYWYRQALGQGPEFLTYFNYEAQQDKSGLPNDRFSAERPEGSISTLTIQRTEQRDSAMYRCASSSGLQTNYEQYFGPGTRLTVT.

The chain links TRBV28 to TRBJ2-7; TRBD2 agrees at 7 bases. The CDR3 runs 13 residues. CDR1 and CDR2 (germline): MDHEN, SYDVKM. The junction had 6 bases not matched to a gene; V was cut back by 6 bases and J by 4 bases. The CDR3 DNA is TGTGCCAGCAGCCATATGGGGGGGTACGAGCAGTACTTC. It encodes CASSHMGGYEQYF.

The genes are TRBV3-1 and TRBJ2-6; TRBD1 agrees at 8 bases. Looked up from germline, CDR1 is LGHDT and CDR2 is YNNKEL (reference sequence). The V segment lost 5 bases and the J segment 0 bases; nucleotides outside the gene matches: 9. The length of the CDR3 is 18 residues. The CDR3 is CASSWTDRGPSGANVLTF. DNA of the CDR3: TGTGCCAGCAGCTGGACTGACAGGGGACCCTCTGGGGCCAACGTCCTGACTTTC.

This clonotype was picked up many times. Here the CDR3 reads CASSLQLWDEQFF. In DNA, the CDR3 is TGCGCCAGCAGCCTCCAGCTTTGGGATGAGCAGTTCTTC. The J gene is TRBJ2-1, the V gene TRBV5-1; no clear D gene. The germline V gene has CDR1 SGHRS and CDR2 YFSETQ. Trimming took off 4 bases at V and 8 bases at J, with 13 bases between the two ends. This CDR3 is 13 amino acids long.

The chain recombines TRBV20-1 with TRBJ2-3; D not resolved. CDR3 size: 15 residues. Looked up from germline, CDR1 is DFQATT and CDR2 is SNEGSKA (reference sequence). Trimming took 5 bases from V and 10 from J, leaving 25 bases between them. This CDR3 reads CSAVSLPSPLWSQYF. Written as DNA, the CDR3 is TGCAGTGCTGTATCCCTTCCTTCCCCGCTCTGGTCGCAGTATTTT.

This clonotype showed up many times. This sequence joins TRBV5-1 and TRBJ2-1; 7 bases are shared with TRBD1. The V and J ends lost 1 base and 3 bases, in that order; junction bases with no gene match: 7. The CDR3 contains 16 residues. Germline values: CDR1 SGHRS, CDR2 YFSETQ. DNA for the CDR3: TGCGCCAGCAGCTTGTCGACAGGGACCTTCTACAATGAGCAGTTCTTC. This encodes CASSLSTGTFYNEQFF.

This clonotype was observed a few times. The rearrangement links TRBV4-1 to TRBJ2-7; TRBD2 matches 16 bases. The CDR3 extends over 15 amino acids. With 1 base clipped from V and 7 bases from J, the junction kept 1 base outside the gene matches. The germline gives CDR1 MGHRA, CDR2 YSYEKL. The CDR3 coding sequence is TGCGCCAGCAGCCAAGGGGGACTAGCGGGAGGGGAGCAGTACTTC. Translated: CASSQGGLAGGEQYF.

This clonotype was observed a handful of times. CDR3 coding DNA: TGCGCCAGCAGCTTGTGGTCAGGGGATGAAAAACTGTTTTTT. This sequence encodes CASSLWSGDEKLFF. The chain joins TRBV5-1 to TRBJ1-4; D might be TRBD1 (6 bases). Trimming pared 1 base from V and 6 bases from J, leaving 10 bases between. The CDR3 consists of 14 residues. The germline CDR1 and CDR2 sequences are SGHRS and YFSETQ.

The sample holds many counts of this clonotype. The chain employs TRBV10-3 and TRBJ2-7, with 8 bases matching TRBD1. Germline V gene sequence: CDR1 ENHRY, CDR2 SYGVKD. V was pared by 6 bases and J by 1 base, with 5 bases of the junction left unmatched. The CDR3 extends over 14 amino acids. The CDR3 sequence: CAIRRGQESYEQYF. The DNA of the CDR3 is TGTGCCATCAGGAGGGGACAGGAGTCCTACGAGCAGTACTTC.

This clonotype was seen a few times. The chain is built from TRBV12-3 or TRBV12-4 and TRBJ2-3, with no clear D. The CDR3 is 12 amino acids. V lost 6 bases and J lost 5, with 9 bases in between. CDR3 in amino acids: CASSWLIDTQYF. For the CDR3, the DNA is TGTGCCAGCAGCTGGCTAATAGATACGCAGTATTTT.

The CDR3 nucleotides are TGCAGCGTTTCGGTAGGGGCTGAGCAGTTCTTC. Amino acids: CSVSVGAEQFF. The chain combines TRBV29-1 with TRBJ2-1, with a weak D call TRBD1 (5 bases). Trimming took 5 bases from V and 9 from J, leaving 11 bases between them. Germline V gene data show CDR1 as SQVTM and CDR2 as ANQGSEA. This CDR3 has 11 amino acids.

This clonotype appeared many times. The rearrangement links TRBV6-5 to TRBJ2-2; D is uncertain. Trimming removed 6 bases at V and 6 bases at J, with 8 bases between. Germline loops: CDR1 MNHEY, CDR2 SVGAGI. This CDR3 region has 12 residues. CDR3 region: CASSKLAGELFF. CDR3 in DNA: TGTGCCAGCAGCAAACTGGCCGGGGAGCTGTTTTTT.

Here the CDR3 reads CASSLGAREEQYF. For the CDR3, the DNA is TGTGCCAGCAGCTTGGGGGCCAGGGAAGAGCAGTACTTC. J is TRBJ2-7 and V is TRBV5-6, with a possible D match to TRBD1 (5 bases). Germline V CDR1 and CDR2: SGHDT, YYEEEE. The CDR3 is made up of 13 amino acids. Trimming removed 0 bases at V and 7 bases at J, with 11 bases between.

There are a few counts of this clonotype. This chain uses TRBV5-1 with TRBJ2-7; 9 positions agree with TRBD1. The CDR3 has 18 amino acids. CDR1 SGHRS and CDR2 YFSETQ come from the germline V gene. The V and J ends lost 4 bases and 0 bases, in that order; junction bases with no gene match: 14. The CDR3 protein is CASSRVPGQGGSSYEQYF. The CDR3, as DNA: TGCGCCAGCAGCCGAGTCCCGGGACAGGGAGGTAGCTCCTACGAGCAGTACTTC.

The V call is TRBV7-9, the J call TRBJ2-6; the D gene is possibly TRBD2 (6 bases). Trimming took 8 bases from V and 2 from J, leaving 19 bases between them. The CDR3 sequence is 17 residues long. Germline assignment: CDR1 SEHNR and CDR2 FQNEAQ (reference sequence). For the CDR3, the DNA is TGTGCCAGCGGCTCTACGGAGGGGCCCCCTGGGGCCAACGTCCTGACTTTC. As protein: CASGSTEGPPGANVLTF.

This clonotype was found a few times. V is TRBV3-1 and J is TRBJ2-7; 14 bases match TRBD2. The CDR3 runs to 17 residues. The V and J ends lost 1 base and 6 bases, in that order; junction bases with no gene match: 8. Germline CDR1 is LGHDT and CDR2 is YNNKEL (reference sequence). Here the CDR3 reads CASSQVGGTSGSVEQYF. DNA of the CDR3: TGTGCCAGCAGCCAAGTAGGTGGGACTAGCGGGAGTGTCGAGCAGTACTTC.

The rearrangement joins TRBV7-3 to TRBJ2-5; the D gene is possibly TRBD2 (6 bases). CDR3 size: 15 residues. V was shortened by 1 base and J by 4 bases, with 13 bases between the two germline ends. Germline lookup yields CDR1 SGHTA and CDR2 FQGTGA. In DNA form, the CDR3 reads TGTGCCAGCAGCTTAATCCCGGGACTTACAGAGACCCAGTACTTC. Translated: CASSLIPGLTETQYF.

The chain combines TRBV29-1 with TRBJ1-2, with D tentatively TRBD1 (6 bases). Germline V gene lookup returns CDR1 SQVTM and CDR2 ANQGSEA. V lost 7 bases and J lost 4, with 16 bases in between. CDR3 length: 13 amino acids. CDR3 bases: TGCAGCGCATTAAGGGGGGACTCCTATGGCTACACCTTC. Translated, it gives CSALRGDSYGYTF.

The chain couples TRBV6-1 to TRBJ2-7; D is unresolved. There are 16 residues in the CDR3. The V and J ends lost 6 bases and 3 bases respectively, with 21 bases between them. Germline loops: CDR1 MNHNS, CDR2 SASEGT. Here the CDR3 DNA reads TGTGCCAGCAGCCCCGGGCCGTACAAACTGCTCTACGAGCAGTACTTC. Protein sequence: CASSPGPYKLLYEQYF.

The chain joins TRBV12-3 or TRBV12-4 to TRBJ2-1, with TRBD2 matching over 8 bases. Unmatched junction bases numbered 11, after V lost 4 bases and J lost 3 bases. The CDR3 loop spans 17 amino acids. Here the CDR3 reads CASSYGAGTRGYNEQFF. DNA of the CDR3: TGTGCCAGCAGTTATGGGGCCGGGACTAGAGGCTACAATGAGCAGTTCTTC.

The gene calls are TRBV12-3 or TRBV12-4 and TRBJ1-1; weak D call: TRBD1 (6 bases). The CDR3 is 16 residues long. Between the trimmed V and J ends, which lost 0 bases and 4 bases, there was a span of 15 bases. The DNA of the CDR3 is TGTGCCAGCAGTTTAGCCAGGGGTGCCTTGAGCACTGAAGCTTTCTTT. The encoded protein is CASSLARGALSTEAFF.